This is a list of T cell receptor beta chains from one sample in a study of T cells after yellow fever vaccination. TCRdb re-called the 5' RACE reads through MiXCR, storing one row per CDR3 protein. The profile shows about 300,000 distinct CDR3 sequences, 3% to 4.5% of them singletons. The input for sequencing was PBMCs, taken 5 days after the yellow fever booster vaccination. The receptors here all came from a young man who received the YFV17D yellow fever vaccine. The CDR3 runs from the conserved cysteine through the conserved F or W. D genes are given only for firm matches. The size of a clone is reported for some rows only, either as once, few or many, or as a class for expanded clones.

TRBJ2-5	-	TRBV3-1	-	TGTGCCAGCAGCAACGAGGGGGTTGAGACCCAGTACTTC	CASSNEGVETQYF
TRBJ1-4	many	TRBV7-2	-	TGTGCCAGCAGTCAACAGCCTCGAGGGTCTAATGAAAAACTGTTTTTT	CASSQQPRGSNEKLFF
TRBJ2-5	-	TRBV5-1	-	TGCGCCAGCAGCGCCGGGGCCCAAGAGACCCAGTACTTC	CASSAGAQETQYF
TRBJ1-5	few	TRBV7-9	-	TGTGCCAGCAGCGGAGACAGTTACAATCAGCCCCAGCATTTT	CASSGDSYNQPQHF
TRBJ1-2	-	TRBV7-6	TRBD1	TGTGCCAGCAGCTTAGCGGGACAGGGGGCGCCGGGTGGCTACACCTTC	CASSLAGQGAPGGYTF
TRBJ1-2	many	TRBV7-8	-	TGTGCCAGCAGCGTACGCTGGTTAGGTGGCTACACCTTC	CASSVRWLGGYTF
TRBJ2-5	few	TRBV20-1	-	TGCAGTGCAAGGACAGCGGCAGAGACCCAGTACTTC	CSARTAAETQYF
TRBJ2-5	many	TRBV7-9	-	TGTGCCAGCAGCTTCCACGGGACGGAGACCCAGTACTTC	CASSFHGTETQYF
TRBJ2-5	few	TRBV20-1	TRBD1	TGCAGTGCTGAACAGGGGTTAGGGACCCAGTACTTC	CSAEQGLGTQYF
TRBJ2-7	few	TRBV6-2/TRBV6-3	-	TGTGCCAGCAGTTTCCTCTTTTACCACGAGCAGTACTTC	CASSFLFYHEQYF
TRBJ1-6	-	TRBV6-5	-	TGTGCCAGCAATCGGGCAGGGGATTATAATTCACCCCTCCACTTT	CASNRAGDYNSPLHF
TRBJ2-2	many	TRBV7-2	-	TGTGCCAGCAGCTTAGGGCCCGGGGCTAGCCGCTCCGGGGAGCTGTTTTTT	CASSLGPGASRSGELFF
TRBJ1-5	-	TRBV15	-	TGTGCCACCAGCAGTAGGGGGATCAATCAGCCCCAGCATTTT	CATSSRGINQPQHF
TRBJ2-2	few	TRBV19	TRBD1	TGTGCCAGTAGTATAGACAGGGGGCAAAAGACCGGGGAGCTGTTTTTT	CASSIDRGQKTGELFF
TRBJ2-5	-	TRBV5-1	-	TGCGCCAGCAGCCCCGCAAGGGCGCGACAATCCCAAGAGACCCAGTACTTC	CASSPARARQSQETQYF
TRBJ1-1	many	TRBV7-9	-	TGTGCCAGCAGCCATTCTGTGGACGCCACCCTGAACACTGAAGCTTTCTTT	CASSHSVDATLNTEAFF
TRBJ2-3	-	TRBV12-3/TRBV12-4	-	TGTGCCAGCAGTTTAGGAGCGTTGCACCGCACAGATACGCAGTATTTT	CASSLGALHRTDTQYF